The present T cell receptor (beta chain) was sequenced within a study of immune characterization of retroperitoneal liposarcoma. This CDR3 region has 13 residues. Germline CDR1 is MNHNS and CDR2 is SASEGT. TCRdb redid the calling of the PCR reads with MiXCR, one entry per CDR3 protein. This sample has 2,000 to 3,000 distinct CDR3 sequences, with 20% to 25% found just once. This clonotype was detected only a few times. This clonotype was obtained from a male donor with retroperitoneal liposarcoma. The V and J genes are TRBV6-1 and TRBJ2-3; the D is unclear. The end of the DNA is better explained by TRBJ2-7, so the J call may be wrong. Sequencing was performed on tumor tissue. In nucleotides, the CDR3 is TGTGCCAGCTTCGCACCCGCCGGCAGTGAGCAGTACTTC. It encodes CASFAPAGSEQYF.